The TCR beta chain under discussion was sequenced for a study of cytomegalovirus exposure and HLA in healthy donors. Background on the study: Some 180 million T cells yielded under 130 million unique TCR beta sequences in earlier analysis.

PCR amplification relied on 60 Vbeta primers (plus 13 Jbeta primers). Libraries were prepared by immunoSEQ multiplex PCR; TCRdb keeps only in-frame clonotypes and omits some of them. The table lists around 190,000 clones, 70% to 85% of them singletons. Study-wide results and caveats: Rarity characterized most TCR sequences, yet some public TCRs appeared in many donors.

Note on this clone: Its antigen is not identified.

Per the germline V gene, CDR1 is SGHDN and CDR2 is FVKESK. The V gene lost 4 bases and the J gene lost 1 base, with 14 bases spanning the gap. The CDR3 consists of 16 residues. The clonotype comes from a middle-aged woman in good health and CMV-seronegative. The genes are TRBV14 and TRBJ1-3; a possible D gene is TRBD1 (5 bases). Sequences were obtained from PBMCs. The CDR3 coding sequence is TGTGCCAGCAGCCTTAAACTGGGGGGTTCTGGAAACACCATATATTTT. Encoded protein: CASSLKLGGSGNTIYF.